The present T cell receptor beta chain was sequenced within a study of cytomegalovirus exposure and HLA in healthy donors. Study-level results: Later on, an analysis tied some 17,000 TCR beta sequences to HLA alleles at 0.05 false discovery rate.

A single count supports this clone. As yet, its antigen is unknown. With 60 Vbeta and 13 Jbeta primers, the PCR was carried out. The data were produced by immunoSEQ multiplex PCR, yet TCRdb's version contains in-frame clones alone and is incomplete. The table lists some 59,000 clones, roughly 84% of them singletons. V was pared by 3 bases and J by 3 bases, with 11 bases between. The CDR3 has 14 residues. Looked up from germline, CDR1 is SGHRS and CDR2 is YFSETQ. Sequenced: PBMCs. The source is a woman aged 18-35 years in good health and CMV-seronegative. The gene calls are TRBV5-1 and TRBJ2-3; D is possibly TRBD2 (6 bases). The CDR3 is CASSSGDPTDTQYF. The CDR3 coding sequence is TGCGCCAGCAGCTCGGGGGACCCAACAGATACGCAGTATTTT.